This TCR beta chain was profiled in a study of T cell clones after liver transplantation. Study at large: Liver transplant recipients had immunosuppression withdrawal attempted within 2 years. Post-transplant blood was tracked for graft-donor-reactive T cell clones identified in a pre-transplant mixed lymphocyte reaction.

Unstimulated PBMCs were sorted into CD3+CD4+ and CD3+CD8+ populations. This CDR3 region has 13 residues. The J segment lost 2 bases and the V segment lost 3 bases, leaving 0 bases of the junction unmatched. The V gene's germline CDR1 is SGHDN and CDR2 FVKESK. Notes on this clone: Other DNA sequences of this sample code for an identical CDR3.

The data were produced by immunoSEQ multiplex PCR, yet TCRdb's version contains in-frame clones alone and is incomplete. The sample carries about 58,000 clones, around 70% recorded once. The receptor was isolated from a human patient who received a liver transplant. Some T cells here may be from the graft donor. The source was CD4+ T cells from blood, collected at the roughly 16-month timepoint. This chain connects TRBV14 to TRBJ1-2; 7 positions match TRBD1. In DNA, the CDR3 is TGTGCCAGCAGCCACAGGGGGAACTATGGCTACACCTTC. This encodes CASSHRGNYGYTF. Complete variable domain (other parts from reference TRBV14 and TRBJ1-2): EAGVTQFPSHSVIEKGQTVTLRCDPISGHDNLYWYRRVMGKEIKFLLHFVKESKQDESGMPNNRFLAERTGGTYSTLKVQPAELEDSGVYFCASSHRGNYGYTFGSGTRLTVV.